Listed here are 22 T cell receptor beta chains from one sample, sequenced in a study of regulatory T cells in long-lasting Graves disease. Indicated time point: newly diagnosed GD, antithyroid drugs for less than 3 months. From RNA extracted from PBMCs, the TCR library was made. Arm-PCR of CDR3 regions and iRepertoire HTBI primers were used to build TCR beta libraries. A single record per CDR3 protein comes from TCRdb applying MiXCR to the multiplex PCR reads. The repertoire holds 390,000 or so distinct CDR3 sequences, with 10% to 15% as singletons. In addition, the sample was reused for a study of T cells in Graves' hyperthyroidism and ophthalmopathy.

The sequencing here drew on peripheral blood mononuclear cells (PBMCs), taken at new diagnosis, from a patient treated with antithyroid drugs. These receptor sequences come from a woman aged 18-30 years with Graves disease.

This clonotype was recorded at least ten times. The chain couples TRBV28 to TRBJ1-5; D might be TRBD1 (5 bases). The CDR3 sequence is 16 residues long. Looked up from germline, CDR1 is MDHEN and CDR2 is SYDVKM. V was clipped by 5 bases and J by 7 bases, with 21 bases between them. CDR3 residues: CASSRLGGGAGQPQHF. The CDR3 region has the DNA TGTGCCAGCAGTCGACTGGGGGGTGGCGCGGGGCAGCCCCAGCATTTT. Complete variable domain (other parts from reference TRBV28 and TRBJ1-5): DVKVTQSSRYLVKRTGEKVFLECVQDMDHENMFWYRQDPGLGLRLIYFSYDVKMKEKGDIPEGYSVSREKKERFSLILESASTNQTSMYLCASSRLGGGAGQPQHFGDGTRLSIL.

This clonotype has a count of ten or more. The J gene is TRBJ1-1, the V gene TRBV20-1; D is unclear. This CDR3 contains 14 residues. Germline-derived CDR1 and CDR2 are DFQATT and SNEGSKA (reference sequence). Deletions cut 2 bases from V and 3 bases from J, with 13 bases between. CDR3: CSARIGSGYTEAFF. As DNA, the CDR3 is TGCAGTGCTAGAATTGGATCGGGGTACACTGAAGCTTTCTTT.

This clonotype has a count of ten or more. CDR3 in DNA: TGTGCCAGCAGCAGAGGATGGGCCCAATCCTACGAGCAGTACTTC. Encoded protein: CASSRGWAQSYEQYF. The V gene is TRBV6-1, the J gene TRBJ2-7; D is unclear. Germline lookup yields CDR1 MNHNS and CDR2 SASEGT. Trimming pared 6 bases from V and 1 base from J, leaving 16 bases between. The CDR3 runs 15 residues.

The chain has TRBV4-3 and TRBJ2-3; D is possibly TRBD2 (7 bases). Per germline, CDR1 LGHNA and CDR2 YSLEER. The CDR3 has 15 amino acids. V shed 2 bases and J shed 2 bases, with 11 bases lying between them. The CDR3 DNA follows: TGCGCCAGCAGCCAAACGGGGGGCGTCACAGATACGCAGTATTTT. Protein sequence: CASSQTGGVTDTQYF.

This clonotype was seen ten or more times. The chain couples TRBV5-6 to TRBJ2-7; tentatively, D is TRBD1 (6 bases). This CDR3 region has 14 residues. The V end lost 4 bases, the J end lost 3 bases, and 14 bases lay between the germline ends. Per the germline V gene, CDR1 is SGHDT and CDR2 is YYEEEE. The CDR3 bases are TGTGCCAGCAGCCGTATCACAGGGTACTACGAGCAGTACGTC. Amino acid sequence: CASSRITGYYEQYV.

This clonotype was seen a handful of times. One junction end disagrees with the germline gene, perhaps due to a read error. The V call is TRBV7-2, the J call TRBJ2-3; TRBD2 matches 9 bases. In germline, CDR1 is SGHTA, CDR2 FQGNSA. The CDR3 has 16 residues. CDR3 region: CASSLMASGVVVTHYF. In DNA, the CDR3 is TGTGCCAGCAGCTTAATGGCTAGCGGGGTAGTTGTTACGCACTATTTT.

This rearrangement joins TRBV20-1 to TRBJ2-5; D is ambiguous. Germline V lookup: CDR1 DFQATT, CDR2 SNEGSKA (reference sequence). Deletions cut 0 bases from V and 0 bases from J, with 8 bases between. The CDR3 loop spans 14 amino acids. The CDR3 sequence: CSARDTSYQETQYF. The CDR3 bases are TGCAGTGCTAGAGACACGTCGTACCAAGAGACCCAGTACTTC.

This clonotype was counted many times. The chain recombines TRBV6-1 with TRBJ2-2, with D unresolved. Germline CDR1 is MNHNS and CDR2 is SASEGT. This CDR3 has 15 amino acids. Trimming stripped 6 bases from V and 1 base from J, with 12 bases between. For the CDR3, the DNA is TGTGCCAGCAGCCACCAGCTCGAGAACACCGGGGAGCTGTTTTTT. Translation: CASSHQLENTGELFF.

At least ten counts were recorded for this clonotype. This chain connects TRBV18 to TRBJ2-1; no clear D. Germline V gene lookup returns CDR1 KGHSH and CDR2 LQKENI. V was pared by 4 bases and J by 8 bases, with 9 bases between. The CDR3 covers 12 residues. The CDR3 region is CASSQEMDEQFF. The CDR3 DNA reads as TGTGCCAGCTCACAGGAAATGGATGAGCAGTTCTTC.

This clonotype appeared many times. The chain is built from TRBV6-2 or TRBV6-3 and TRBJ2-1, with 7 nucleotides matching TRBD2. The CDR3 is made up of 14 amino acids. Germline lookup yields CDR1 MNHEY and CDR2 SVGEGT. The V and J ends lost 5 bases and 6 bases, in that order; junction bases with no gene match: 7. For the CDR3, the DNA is TGTGCCAGCAGTCCACATGTAGCGGGCAATGAGCAGTTCTTC. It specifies CASSPHVAGNEQFF.

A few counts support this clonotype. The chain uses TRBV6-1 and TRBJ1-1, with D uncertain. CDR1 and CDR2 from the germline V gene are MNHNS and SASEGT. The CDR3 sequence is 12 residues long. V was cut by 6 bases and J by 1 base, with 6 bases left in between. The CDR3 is CASRSWNTEAFF. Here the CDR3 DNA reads TGTGCCAGCAGATCATGGAACACTGAAGCTTTCTTT.

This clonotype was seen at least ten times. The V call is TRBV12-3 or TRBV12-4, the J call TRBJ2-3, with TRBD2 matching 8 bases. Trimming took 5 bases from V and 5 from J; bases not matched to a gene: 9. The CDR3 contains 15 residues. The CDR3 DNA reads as TGTGCCAGCAGTCCCCCACTAGCGGAGCGAGATACGCAGTATTTT. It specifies CASSPPLAERDTQYF.

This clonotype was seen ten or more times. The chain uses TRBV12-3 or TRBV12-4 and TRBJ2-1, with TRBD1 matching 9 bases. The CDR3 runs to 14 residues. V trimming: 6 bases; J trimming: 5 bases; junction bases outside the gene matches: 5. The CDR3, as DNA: TGTGCCAGCAGGGGACAGGGCCGAAACAATGAGCAGTTCTTC. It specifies CASRGQGRNNEQFF.

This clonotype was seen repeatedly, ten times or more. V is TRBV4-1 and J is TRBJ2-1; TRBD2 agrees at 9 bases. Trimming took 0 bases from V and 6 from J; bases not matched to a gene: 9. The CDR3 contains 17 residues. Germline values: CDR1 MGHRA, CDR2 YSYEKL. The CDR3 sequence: CASSQDLAGGRGNEQFF. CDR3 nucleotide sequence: TGCGCCAGCAGCCAAGATCTGGCGGGGGGGCGGGGCAATGAGCAGTTCTTC.

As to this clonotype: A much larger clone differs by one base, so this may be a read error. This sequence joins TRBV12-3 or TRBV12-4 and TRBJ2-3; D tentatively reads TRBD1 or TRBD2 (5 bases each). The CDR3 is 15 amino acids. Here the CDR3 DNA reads TGTGCCAGCAGTTTAGAGGGACCGGACACAGAGACCCGGTACTTC. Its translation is CASSLEGPDTETRYF.

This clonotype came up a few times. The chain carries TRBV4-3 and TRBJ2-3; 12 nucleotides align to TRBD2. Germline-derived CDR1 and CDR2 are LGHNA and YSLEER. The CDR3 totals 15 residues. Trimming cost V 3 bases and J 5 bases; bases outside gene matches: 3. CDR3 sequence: CASSHLAGGGDTQYF. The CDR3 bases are TGCGCCAGCAGCCACCTAGCGGGGGGGGGAGATACGCAGTATTTT.

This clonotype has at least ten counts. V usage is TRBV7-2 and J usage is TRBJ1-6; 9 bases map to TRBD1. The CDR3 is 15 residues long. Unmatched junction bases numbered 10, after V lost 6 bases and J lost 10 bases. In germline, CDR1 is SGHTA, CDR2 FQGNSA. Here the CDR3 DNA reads TGTGCCAGCAGTCCCAGGGACAGGGAAGGCTCACCCCTCCACTTT. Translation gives CASSPRDREGSPLHF.

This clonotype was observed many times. CDR3 nucleotide sequence: TGTGCCAGCAAGCGAACAGATACGCAGTATTTT. It encodes CASKRTDTQYF. The chain recombines TRBV11-2 with TRBJ2-3; D not certain. CDR3 length: 11 amino acids. V lost 7 bases and J 3 bases, leaving 5 bases between the germline ends. Germline V lookup: CDR1 SGHAT, CDR2 FQNNGV.

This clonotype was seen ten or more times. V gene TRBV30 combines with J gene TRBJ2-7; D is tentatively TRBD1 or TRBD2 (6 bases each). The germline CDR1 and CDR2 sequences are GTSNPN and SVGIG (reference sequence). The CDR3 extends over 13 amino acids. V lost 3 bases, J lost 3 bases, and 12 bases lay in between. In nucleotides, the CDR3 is TGTGCCTGGAGCCTAGGAGGGGGCTACGAGCAGTACTTC. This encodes CAWSLGGGYEQYF.

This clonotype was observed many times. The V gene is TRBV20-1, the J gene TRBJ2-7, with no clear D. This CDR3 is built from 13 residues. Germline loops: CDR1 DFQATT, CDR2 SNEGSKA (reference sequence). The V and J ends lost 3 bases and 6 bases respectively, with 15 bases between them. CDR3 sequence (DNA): TGCAGTGCTAGTAACAGTCCCCCTTCCGAGCAGTACTTC. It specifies CSASNSPPSEQYF.

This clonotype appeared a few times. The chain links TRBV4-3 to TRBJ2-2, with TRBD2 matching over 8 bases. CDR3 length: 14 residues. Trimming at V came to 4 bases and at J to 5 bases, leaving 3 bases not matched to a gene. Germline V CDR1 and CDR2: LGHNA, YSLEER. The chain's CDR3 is CASSPGGRTGELFF. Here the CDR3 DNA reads TGCGCCAGCAGCCCGGGGGGGAGGACCGGGGAGCTGTTTTTT.

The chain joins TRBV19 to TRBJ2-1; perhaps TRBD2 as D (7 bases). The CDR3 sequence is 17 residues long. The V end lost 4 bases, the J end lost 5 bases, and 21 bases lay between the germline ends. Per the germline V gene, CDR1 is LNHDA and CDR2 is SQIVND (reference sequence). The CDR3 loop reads CASSNGGRTRKNNEQFF. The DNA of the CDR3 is TGTGCCAGTAGTAACGGGGGCAGGACTAGGAAGAACAATGAGCAGTTCTTC.